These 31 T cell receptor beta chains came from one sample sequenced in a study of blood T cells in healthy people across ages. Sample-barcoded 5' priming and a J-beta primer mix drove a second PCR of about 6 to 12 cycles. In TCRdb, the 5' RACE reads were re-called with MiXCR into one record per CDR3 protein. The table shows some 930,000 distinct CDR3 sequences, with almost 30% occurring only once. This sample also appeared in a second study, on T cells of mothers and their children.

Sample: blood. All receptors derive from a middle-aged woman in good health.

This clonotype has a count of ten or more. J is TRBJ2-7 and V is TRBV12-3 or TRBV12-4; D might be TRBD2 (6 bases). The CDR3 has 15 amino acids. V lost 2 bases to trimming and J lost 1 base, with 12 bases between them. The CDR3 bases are TGTGCCAGCAGTTTAAGCGGGTGGGAGTCCTACGAGCAGTACTTC. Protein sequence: CASSLSGWESYEQYF.

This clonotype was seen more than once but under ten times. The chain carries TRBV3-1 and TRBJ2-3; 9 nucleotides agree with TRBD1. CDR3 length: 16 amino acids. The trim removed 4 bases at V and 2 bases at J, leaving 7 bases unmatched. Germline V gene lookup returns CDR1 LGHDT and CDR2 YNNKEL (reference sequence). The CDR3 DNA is TGTGCCAGCAGCCGCGGGACAGGGACCCTCACAGATACGCAGTATTTT. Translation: CASSRGTGTLTDTQYF.

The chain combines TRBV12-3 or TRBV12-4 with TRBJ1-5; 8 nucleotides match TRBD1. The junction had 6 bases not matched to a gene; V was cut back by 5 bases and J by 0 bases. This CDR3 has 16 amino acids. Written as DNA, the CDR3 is TGTGCCAGCAGTCCTCGGACAGGGTCTAGCAATCAGCCCCAGCATTTT. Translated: CASSPRTGSSNQPQHF.

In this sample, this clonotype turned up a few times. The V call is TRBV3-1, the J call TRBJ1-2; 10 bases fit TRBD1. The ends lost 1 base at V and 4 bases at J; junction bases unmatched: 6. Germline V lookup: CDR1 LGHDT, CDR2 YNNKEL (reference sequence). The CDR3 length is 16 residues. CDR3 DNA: TGTGCCAGCAGCCAAGGACAGGGGGCGCGGGGCTATGGCTACACCTTC. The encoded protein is CASSQGQGARGYGYTF. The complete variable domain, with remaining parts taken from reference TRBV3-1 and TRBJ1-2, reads DTAVSQTPKYLVTQMGNDKSIKCEQNLGHDTMYWYKQDSKKFLKIMFSYNNKELIINETVPNRFSPKSPDKAHLNLHINSLELGDSAVYFCASSQGQGARGYGYTFGSGTRLTVV.

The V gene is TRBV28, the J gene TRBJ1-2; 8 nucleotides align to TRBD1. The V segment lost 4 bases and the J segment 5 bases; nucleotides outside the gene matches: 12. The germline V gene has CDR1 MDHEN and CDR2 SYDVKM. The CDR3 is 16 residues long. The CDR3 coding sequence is TGTGCCAGCAGTTCGGACTGGACCGGGACAGGATATGGCTACACCTTC. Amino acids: CASSSDWTGTGYGYTF.

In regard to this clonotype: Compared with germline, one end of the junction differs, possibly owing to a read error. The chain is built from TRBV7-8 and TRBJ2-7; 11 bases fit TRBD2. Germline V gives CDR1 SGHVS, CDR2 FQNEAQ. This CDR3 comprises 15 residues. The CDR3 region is CAGSQTSGVLNEQYF. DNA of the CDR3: TGTGCCGGCAGCCAGACTAGCGGGGTTCTAAACGAGCAGTACTTC.

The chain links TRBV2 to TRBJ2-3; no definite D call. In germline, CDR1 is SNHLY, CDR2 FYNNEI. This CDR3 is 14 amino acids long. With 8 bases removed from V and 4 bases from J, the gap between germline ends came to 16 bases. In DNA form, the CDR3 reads TGTGCCAGCCTAAACGGCAGAGGTGCAGATACGCAGTATTTT. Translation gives CASLNGRGADTQYF.

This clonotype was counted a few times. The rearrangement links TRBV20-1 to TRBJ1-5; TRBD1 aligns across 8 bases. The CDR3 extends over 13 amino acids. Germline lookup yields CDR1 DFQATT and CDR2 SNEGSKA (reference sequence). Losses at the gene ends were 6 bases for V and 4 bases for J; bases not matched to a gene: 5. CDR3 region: CSAWTGRNQPQHF. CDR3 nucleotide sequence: TGCAGTGCATGGACAGGGAGAAATCAGCCCCAGCATTTT.

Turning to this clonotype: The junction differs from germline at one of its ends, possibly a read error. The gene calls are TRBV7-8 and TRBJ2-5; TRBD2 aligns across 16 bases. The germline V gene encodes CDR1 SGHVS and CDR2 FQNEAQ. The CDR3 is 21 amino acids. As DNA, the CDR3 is TGTGCCGGCAGCCCCCCCAAACCTCCGGGACTAGCGGGGGGGCGACAAGAGACCCAGTACTTC. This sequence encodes CAGSPPKPPGLAGGRQETQYF.

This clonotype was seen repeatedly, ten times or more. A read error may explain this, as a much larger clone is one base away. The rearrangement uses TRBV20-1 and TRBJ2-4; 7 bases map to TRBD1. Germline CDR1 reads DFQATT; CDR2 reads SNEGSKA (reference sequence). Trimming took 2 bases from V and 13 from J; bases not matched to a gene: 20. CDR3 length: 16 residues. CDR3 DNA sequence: TGCAGTGCTAGATTTACGACAGGGTCCGTTAACAATGAGCAGTACTTC. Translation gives CSARFTTGSVNNEQYF.

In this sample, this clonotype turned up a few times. CDR3: CASSLDRGRNQPQHF. CDR3 coding DNA: TGTGCCAGCAGCTTGGACAGGGGACGGAATCAGCCCCAGCATTTT. The chain links TRBV7-2 to TRBJ1-5; 9 bases are a match to TRBD1. Trimming at V came to 3 bases and at J to 4 bases, leaving 4 bases not matched to a gene. Germline V gene data show CDR1 as SGHTA and CDR2 as FQGNSA. CDR3 size: 15 residues.

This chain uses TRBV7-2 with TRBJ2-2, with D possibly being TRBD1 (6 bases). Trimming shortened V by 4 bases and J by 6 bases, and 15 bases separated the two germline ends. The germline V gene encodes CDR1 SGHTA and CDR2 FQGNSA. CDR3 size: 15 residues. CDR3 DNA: TGTGCCAGCAGCTCATACCTACAGGGAGCCGGGGAGCTGTTTTTT. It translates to CASSSYLQGAGELFF.

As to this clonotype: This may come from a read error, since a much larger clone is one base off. CDR3 sequence reads: CSARPSGEGYGYTF. The CDR3 nucleotides are TGCAGTGCTAGACCGTCAGGGGAGGGCTATGGCTACACCTTC. The chain links TRBV20-1 to TRBJ1-2; D perhaps matches TRBD1 (6 bases). Trimming stripped 2 bases from V and 4 bases from J, with 14 bases between. The V gene's germline CDR1 is DFQATT and CDR2 SNEGSKA (reference sequence). The CDR3 has 14 residues.

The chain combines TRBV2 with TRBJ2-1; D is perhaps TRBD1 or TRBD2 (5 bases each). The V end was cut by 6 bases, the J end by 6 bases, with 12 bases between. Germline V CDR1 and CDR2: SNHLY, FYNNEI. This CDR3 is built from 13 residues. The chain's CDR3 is CASRPGTSNEQFF. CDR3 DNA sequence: TGTGCCAGCAGGCCCGGGACGAGCAATGAGCAGTTCTTC.

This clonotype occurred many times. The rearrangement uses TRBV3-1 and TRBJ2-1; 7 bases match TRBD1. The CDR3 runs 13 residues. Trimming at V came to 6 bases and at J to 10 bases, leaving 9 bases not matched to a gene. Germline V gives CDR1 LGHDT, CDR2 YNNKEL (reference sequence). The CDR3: CASSVTGAGEQFF. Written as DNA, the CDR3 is TGTGCCAGCAGTGTAACAGGGGCAGGGGAGCAGTTCTTC.

CDR3 region: CSAGRQANTDTQYF. The CDR3 coding sequence is TGCAGTGCTGGGAGACAGGCCAACACAGATACGCAGTATTTT. The genes are TRBV20-1 and TRBJ2-3; a weak D match, TRBD1 (6 bases). The V gene lost 5 bases and the J gene lost 2 bases, with 14 bases spanning the gap. Germline-derived CDR1 and CDR2 are DFQATT and SNEGSKA (reference sequence). This CDR3 has 14 residues.

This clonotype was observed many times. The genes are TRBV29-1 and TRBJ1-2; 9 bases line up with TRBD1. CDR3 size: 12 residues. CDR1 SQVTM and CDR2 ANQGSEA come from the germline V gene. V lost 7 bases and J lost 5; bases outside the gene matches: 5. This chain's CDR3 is CSGDRGVYGYTF. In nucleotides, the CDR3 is TGCAGCGGCGACAGGGGGGTGTATGGCTACACCTTC.

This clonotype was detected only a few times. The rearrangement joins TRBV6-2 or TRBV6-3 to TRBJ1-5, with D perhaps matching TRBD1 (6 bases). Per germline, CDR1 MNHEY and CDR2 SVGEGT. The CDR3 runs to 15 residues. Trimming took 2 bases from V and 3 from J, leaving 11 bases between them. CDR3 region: CASSYRQGINQPQHF. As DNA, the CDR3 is TGTGCCAGCAGTTACCGCCAGGGGATCAATCAGCCCCAGCATTTT.

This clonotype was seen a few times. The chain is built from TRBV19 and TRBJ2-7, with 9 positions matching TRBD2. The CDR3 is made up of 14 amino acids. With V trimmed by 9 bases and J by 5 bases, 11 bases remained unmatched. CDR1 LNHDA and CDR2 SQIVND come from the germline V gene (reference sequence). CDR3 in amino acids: CASGRGGGVDEQYF. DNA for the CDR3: TGTGCCAGCGGCCGGGGCGGGGGGGTAGACGAGCAGTACTTC.

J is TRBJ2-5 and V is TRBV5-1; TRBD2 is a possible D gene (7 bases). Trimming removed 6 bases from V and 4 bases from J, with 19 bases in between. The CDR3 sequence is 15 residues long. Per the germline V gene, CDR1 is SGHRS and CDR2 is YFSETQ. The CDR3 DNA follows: TGCGCCAGCACCGGGGGGCGGGGTACTGGAGAGACCCAGTACTTC. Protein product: CASTGGRGTGETQYF.

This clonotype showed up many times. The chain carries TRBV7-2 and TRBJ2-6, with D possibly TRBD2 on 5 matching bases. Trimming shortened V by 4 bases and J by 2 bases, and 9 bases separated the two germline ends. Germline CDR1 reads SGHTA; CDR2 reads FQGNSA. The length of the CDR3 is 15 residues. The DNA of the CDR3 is TGTGCCAGCAGCTACACGGGAACTGGGGCCAACGTCCTGACTTTC. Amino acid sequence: CASSYTGTGANVLTF.

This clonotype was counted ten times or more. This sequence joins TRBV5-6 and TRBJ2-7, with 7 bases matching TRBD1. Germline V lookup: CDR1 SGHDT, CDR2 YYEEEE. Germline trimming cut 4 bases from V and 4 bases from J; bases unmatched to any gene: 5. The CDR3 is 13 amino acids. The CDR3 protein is CASSTGTEYEQYF. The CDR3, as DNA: TGTGCCAGCAGCACGGGGACAGAGTACGAGCAGTACTTC.

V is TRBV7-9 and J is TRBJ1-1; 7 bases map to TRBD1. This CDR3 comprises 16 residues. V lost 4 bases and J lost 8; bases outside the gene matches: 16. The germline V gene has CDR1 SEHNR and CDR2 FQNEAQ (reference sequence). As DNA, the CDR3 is TGTGCCAGCAGCTCTACCCTTGGGGGGCAGGGGGAAGAAGCTTTCTTT. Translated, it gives CASSSTLGGQGEEAFF.

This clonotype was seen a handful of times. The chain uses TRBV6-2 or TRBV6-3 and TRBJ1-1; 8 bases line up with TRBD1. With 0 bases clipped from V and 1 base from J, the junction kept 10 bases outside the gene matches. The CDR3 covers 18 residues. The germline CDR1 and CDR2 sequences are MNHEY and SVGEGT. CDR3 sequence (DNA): TGTGCCAGCAGTTACTCCCCTTTACGGGGGACAGGGAACACTGAAGCTTTCTTT. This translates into CASSYSPLRGTGNTEAFF.

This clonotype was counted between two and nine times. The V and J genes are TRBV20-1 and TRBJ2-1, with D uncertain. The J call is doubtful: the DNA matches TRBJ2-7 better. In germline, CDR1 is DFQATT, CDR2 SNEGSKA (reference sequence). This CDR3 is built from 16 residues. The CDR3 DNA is TGCAGTGCTAGAGAGGTTCCTTACGGCTCCTACAATGAGCAGTACTTC. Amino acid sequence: CSAREVPYGSYNEQYF.

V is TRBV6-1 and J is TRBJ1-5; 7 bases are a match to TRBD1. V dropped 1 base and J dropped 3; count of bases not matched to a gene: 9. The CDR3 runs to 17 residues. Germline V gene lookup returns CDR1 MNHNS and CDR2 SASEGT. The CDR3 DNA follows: TGTGCCAGCAGTGAAGTGCGGGACAGTAGAATCAATCAGCCCCAGCATTTT. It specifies CASSEVRDSRINQPQHF.

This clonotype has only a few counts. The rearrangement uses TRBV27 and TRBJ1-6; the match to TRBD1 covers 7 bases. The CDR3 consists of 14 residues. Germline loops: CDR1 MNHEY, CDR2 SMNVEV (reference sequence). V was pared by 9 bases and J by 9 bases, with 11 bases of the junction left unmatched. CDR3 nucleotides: TGTGCCAGTACGACAGGGATGGCAAGTTCACCCCTCCACTTT. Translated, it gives CASTTGMASSPLHF.

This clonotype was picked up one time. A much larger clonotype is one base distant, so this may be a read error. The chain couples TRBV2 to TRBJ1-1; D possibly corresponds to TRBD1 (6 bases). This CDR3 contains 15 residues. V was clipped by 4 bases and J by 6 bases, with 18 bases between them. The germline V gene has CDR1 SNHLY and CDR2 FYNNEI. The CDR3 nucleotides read TGTGCCAGCAGTGTGGTGTTTGGGGGCGCGCCTGAAGCTTTCTTT. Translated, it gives CASSVVFGGAPEAFF.

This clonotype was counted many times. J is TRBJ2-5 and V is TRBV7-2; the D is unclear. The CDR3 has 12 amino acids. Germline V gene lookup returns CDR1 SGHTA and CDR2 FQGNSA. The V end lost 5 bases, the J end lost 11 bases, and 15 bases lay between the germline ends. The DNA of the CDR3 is TGTGCCAGCAGCCTACCGGTGGGCGCGCAGTACTTC. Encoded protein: CASSLPVGAQYF.

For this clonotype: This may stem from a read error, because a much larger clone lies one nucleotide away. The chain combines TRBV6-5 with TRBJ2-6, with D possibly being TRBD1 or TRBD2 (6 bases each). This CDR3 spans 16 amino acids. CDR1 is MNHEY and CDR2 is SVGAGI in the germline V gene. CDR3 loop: CTSKGGTETGANVLTF. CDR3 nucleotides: TGTACCAGCAAGGGGGGCACGGAAACTGGGGCCAACGTCCTGACTTTC.

This CDR3 is CASSRADGGRYEQYF. In DNA form, the CDR3 reads TGTGCCAGCAGCCGCGCGGACGGCGGACGCTACGAGCAGTACTTC. V is TRBV28 and J is TRBJ2-7; D gene unclear. Trimming cost V 6 bases and J 3 bases, with 18 bases left between them. This CDR3 comprises 15 residues. CDR1 is MDHEN and CDR2 is SYDVKM in the germline V gene.